A single sample is the source of the 24 T cell receptor beta chains below, sequenced in a study of cytomegalovirus exposure and HLA in healthy donors. TCRdb's copy holds only in-frame clones and misses some; the assay was immunoSEQ multiplex PCR. The sample has some 240,000 clones, around 85% seen once. The sequenced sample consisted of PBMCs. These receptors originate from a woman in her 30s in good health and CMV-seropositive.

J is TRBJ2-7 and V is TRBV29-1, with D unresolved. The CDR3 runs 15 residues. Germline CDR1 reads SQVTM; CDR2 reads ANQGSEA. V was pared by 2 bases and J by 3 bases, with 17 bases between. The CDR3 loop is CSVEFRLGQDYEQYF. The CDR3 nucleotides are TGCAGCGTTGAATTTCGGTTGGGTCAGGACTACGAGCAGTACTTC.

This clone was observed a handful of times. The chain is built from TRBV5-1 and TRBJ2-7, with D possibly being TRBD1 (5 bases). V was shortened by 4 bases and J by 5 bases, with 16 bases between the two germline ends. The CDR3 contains 14 residues. CDR1 is SGHRS, CDR2 YFSETQ, per germline. The CDR3 region is CASSLGHLLDEQYF. CDR3 coding DNA: TGCGCCAGCAGCCTCGGACACCTCCTGGACGAGCAGTACTTC.

The chain is built from TRBV4-1 and TRBJ2-3; TRBD1 matches 8 bases. The CDR3 is 16 residues long. Germline V lookup: CDR1 MGHRA, CDR2 YSYEKL. V lost 0 bases to trimming and J lost 1 base; unmatched junction nucleotides: 3. The CDR3: CASSQDTGGGTDTQYF. The CDR3 bases are TGCGCCAGCAGCCAAGATACAGGGGGAGGCACAGATACGCAGTATTTT.

The chain links TRBV28 to TRBJ1-3; D is uncertain. The CDR3 is 14 amino acids. Germline V gene sequence: CDR1 MDHEN, CDR2 SYDVKM. With 6 bases removed from V and 3 bases from J, the gap between germline ends came to 12 bases. The CDR3 nucleotides are TGTGCCAGCAGCTTCCGAGGGATTGGAAACACCATATATTTT. Its translation is CASSFRGIGNTIYF.

The chain recombines TRBV11-3 with TRBJ2-1; D is ambiguous. With 5 bases removed from V and 8 bases from J, the gap between germline ends came to 13 bases. Germline CDR1 SGHNT, CDR2 YENEEA. The CDR3 is 13 amino acids. This CDR3 is CASSNHGFYEQFF. In DNA form, the CDR3 reads TGTGCCAGCAGCAACCACGGGTTTTATGAGCAGTTCTTC.

V is TRBV19 and J is TRBJ1-3; 8 bases line up with TRBD1. Per germline, CDR1 LNHDA and CDR2 SQIVND (reference sequence). This CDR3 contains 20 residues. V was clipped by 7 bases and J by 1 base; unmatched bases: 21. The CDR3 bases are TGTGCCAGTACCCCAAGGGGCAGGGGGCAAGTCGTTCCATCTGGAAACACCATATATTTT. It codes for CASTPRGRGQVVPSGNTIYF.

V and J are TRBV10-3 and TRBJ2-7, with D perhaps matching TRBD2 (6 bases). Per germline, CDR1 ENHRY and CDR2 SYGVKD. The CDR3 contains 17 residues. Trimming stripped 3 bases from V and 6 bases from J, with 24 bases between. The CDR3 DNA sequence: TGTGCCATCAGTGATTTACTCGCCGGGACTGGGGCGTTCGAGCAGTACTTC. Translating it yields CAISDLLAGTGAFEQYF.

This clone was found once. This chain joins TRBV27 and TRBJ1-1; 7 positions match TRBD1. This CDR3 has 12 residues. Unmatched junction bases numbered 7, after V lost 7 bases and J lost 8 bases. Germline values: CDR1 MNHEY, CDR2 SMNVEV (reference sequence). CDR3 residues: CASIRGLGEAFF. DNA of the CDR3: TGTGCCAGCATTAGGGGGCTGGGGGAAGCTTTCTTT.

The chain couples TRBV15 to TRBJ2-7, with 9 bases fitting TRBD1. Germline trimming cut 1 base from V and 1 base from J; bases unmatched to any gene: 2. The CDR3 is 15 amino acids. Germline lookup yields CDR1 LNHNV and CDR2 YYDKDF (reference sequence). The CDR3 nucleotides read TGTGCCACCAGCAGAGGGACAGGGGCGTCCTACGAGCAGTACTTC. It is translated as CATSRGTGASYEQYF.

The chain couples TRBV29-1 to TRBJ2-5; D is uncertain. Germline CDR1 reads SQVTM; CDR2 reads ANQGSEA. The germline V and J ends were trimmed by 4 bases and 1 base, with 10 bases remaining between them. The CDR3 loop spans 13 amino acids. The CDR3 sequence: CSVAAPLQETQYF. CDR3 DNA sequence: TGCAGCGTTGCAGCGCCACTCCAAGAGACCCAGTACTTC.

V usage is TRBV6-1 and J usage is TRBJ1-2, with D unclear. The CDR3 covers 15 residues. Germline CDR1 is MNHNS and CDR2 is SASEGT. Trimming removed 5 bases at V and 3 bases at J, with 16 bases between. CDR3 in DNA: TGTGCCAGCAGTCCATGGACGGGGAGGGACTATGGCTACACCTTC. Translated: CASSPWTGRDYGYTF.

The rearrangement joins TRBV25-1 to TRBJ1-4, with TRBD1 matching 7 bases. The CDR3 spans 16 residues. V shed 1 base, J shed 1 base, and the junction held 3 bases outside the gene matches. Germline-derived CDR1 and CDR2 are MGHDK and SYGVNS. The CDR3 DNA follows: TGTGCCAGCAGTGAATGGGGGGACAGAACTAATGAAAAACTGTTTTTT. Amino acid sequence: CASSEWGDRTNEKLFF.

J is TRBJ2-7 and V is TRBV5-1, with TRBD1 identical over 8 bases. J lost 3 bases, V lost 1 base, and 6 bases had no gene match. The germline V gene encodes CDR1 SGHRS and CDR2 YFSETQ. The CDR3 is 15 residues long. The CDR3 loop is CASSLPGTGHYEQYF. The CDR3 DNA sequence: TGCGCCAGCAGCTTGCCCGGGACAGGCCACTACGAGCAGTACTTC. Supplemented by reference TRBV5-1 and TRBJ2-7, the full variable domain reads KAGVTQTPRYLIKTRGQQVTLSCSPISGHRSVSWYQQTPGQGLQFLFEYFSETQRNKGNFPGRFSGRQFSNSRSEMNVSTLELGDSALYLCASSLPGTGHYEQYFGPGTRLTVT.

The chain combines TRBV28 with TRBJ1-1; 8 nucleotides align to TRBD1. CDR1 and CDR2 from the germline V gene are MDHEN and SYDVKM. J lost 3 bases, V lost 5 bases, and 8 bases had no gene match. This CDR3 comprises 15 residues. CDR3 sequence reads: CASSPPQGADTEAFF. CDR3 coding DNA: TGTGCCAGCAGTCCCCCCCAGGGGGCTGACACTGAAGCTTTCTTT.

The chain links TRBV10-3 to TRBJ2-3; 9 positions match TRBD2. The CDR3 totals 20 residues. Trimming cost V 0 bases and J 1 base; bases outside gene matches: 14. Germline assignment: CDR1 ENHRY and CDR2 SYGVKD. The CDR3 protein is CAISESRASGINIGTDTQYF. The CDR3 DNA reads as TGTGCCATCAGTGAGTCGAGAGCTAGCGGGATAAACATCGGCACAGATACGCAGTATTTT.

The genes are TRBV25-1 and TRBJ2-7; no firm D call. V lost 1 base, J lost 4 bases, and 11 bases lay in between. CDR3 length equals 14 residues. Germline lookup yields CDR1 MGHDK and CDR2 SYGVNS. The CDR3 region is CASSEFYRVYEQYF. CDR3 nucleotides: TGTGCCAGCAGTGAATTCTACAGAGTGTACGAGCAGTACTTC.

The rearrangement joins TRBV5-6 to TRBJ2-1, with 10 bases aligning to TRBD2. This CDR3 has 17 amino acids. Germline CDR1 reads SGHDT; CDR2 reads YYEEEE. Unmatched junction bases numbered 10, after V lost 3 bases and J lost 4 bases. Written as DNA, the CDR3 is TGTGCCAGCAGCTCCGTAAATCTAGCGGGAGAGTACAATGAGCAGTTCTTC. Protein product: CASSSVNLAGEYNEQFF.

The V call is TRBV5-1, the J call TRBJ2-1, with 8 bases identical to TRBD2. This CDR3 is 14 amino acids long. Germline V gene data show CDR1 as SGHRS and CDR2 as YFSETQ. V was pared by 3 bases and J by 7 bases, with 6 bases of the junction left unmatched. The CDR3 DNA reads as TGCGCCAGCAGCTCACAGCGGGAGAAGAATGAGCAGTTCTTC. Translation: CASSSQREKNEQFF.

This clone was recorded a few times. CDR3 region: CASSFDEQFF. The DNA of the CDR3 is TGTGCCAGCAGTTTCGATGAGCAGTTCTTC. The V gene is TRBV28, the J gene TRBJ2-1; D is undetermined. This CDR3 contains 10 residues. Germline-derived CDR1 and CDR2 are MDHEN and SYDVKM. V was shortened by 3 bases and J by 8 bases, with 2 bases between the two germline ends. The variable domain in full, completed from reference TRBV28 and TRBJ2-1, reads DVKVTQSSRYLVKRTGEKVFLECVQDMDHENMFWYRQDPGLGLRLIYFSYDVKMKEKGDIPEGYSVSREKKERFSLILESASTNQTSMYLCASSFDEQFFGPGTRLTVL.

This clone showed up just once. This chain uses TRBV11-3 with TRBJ1-4; D gene uncertain. V was shortened by 2 bases and J by 0 bases, with 7 bases between the two germline ends. CDR3 length: 15 amino acids. CDR1 and CDR2 (germline): SGHNT, YENEEA. The CDR3: CASSLYVATNEKLFF. The CDR3 DNA follows: TGTGCCAGCAGCTTATATGTTGCAACTAATGAAAAACTGTTTTTT.

This chain links TRBV27 with TRBJ1-1, with TRBD1 matching over 9 bases. The germline V gene has CDR1 MNHEY and CDR2 SMNVEV (reference sequence). V gave up 6 bases and J gave up 6 bases; unmatched junction bases: 14. There are 16 residues in the CDR3. The CDR3 sequence: CASRGTGWPVLSEAFF. Written as DNA, the CDR3 is TGTGCCAGCAGGGGGACAGGGTGGCCGGTACTGTCTGAAGCTTTCTTT.

The DNA for the CDR3 is TGTGCCATCCGCCCCGGGAAGAACACCGGGGAGCTGTTTTTT. Translated: CAIRPGKNTGELFF. The chain couples TRBV10-3 to TRBJ2-2; tentatively, D is TRBD2 (5 bases). CDR3 length: 14 residues. CDR1 is ENHRY, CDR2 SYGVKD, per germline. With 8 bases removed from V and 1 base from J, the gap between germline ends came to 11 bases.

The CDR3 DNA reads as TGTGCCAGCAGCCGGGGGGCGGCTTACAATGAGCAGTTCTTC. Translating it yields CASSRGAAYNEQFF. The chain links TRBV5-6 to TRBJ2-1; possibly TRBD2 for D (7 bases). V was shortened by 4 bases and J by 4 bases, with 12 bases between the two germline ends. The germline V gene encodes CDR1 SGHDT and CDR2 YYEEEE. This CDR3 contains 14 residues.

The chain employs TRBV9 and TRBJ2-3; TRBD2 might be the D (7 bases). With 0 bases removed from V and 1 base from J, the gap between germline ends came to 24 bases. Germline CDR1 SGDLS, CDR2 YYNGEE. This CDR3 is built from 20 residues. CDR3 coding DNA: TGTGCCAGCAGCGTAGCAACTAGCGCTACGAGGGGGTCCGGCACAGATACGCAGTATTTT. Translated, it gives CASSVATSATRGSGTDTQYF.